The rows below give T cell receptor beta chains drawn from one sample of a study of CD8+ T cells in alopecia areata. TCRdb's copy holds only in-frame clones and misses some; the assay was immunoSEQ multiplex PCR. The sample includes more than 95,000 clones, roughly 58% of them seen just once. The input for sequencing was CD8+ T cells sorted from blood, taken at week 4, from a patient treated with tofacitinib. The receptors were gathered from a human donor with alopecia areata. The CDR3 runs from the conserved cysteine through the conserved F or W.

j_gene: TRBJ2-1; len: 18; v_gene: TRBV27; CDR3aa: CASSLMFGASDSYNEQFF
j_gene: TRBJ1-6; len: 16; v_gene: TRBV15; CDR3aa: CATSPDRVGYNSPLHF
j_gene: TRBJ2-5; len: 12; v_gene: TRBV15; CDR3aa: CATSSRGETQYF
j_gene: TRBJ2-1; len: 12; v_gene: TRBV30; CDR3aa: CAWSVMGNEQFF
j_gene: TRBJ2-1; len: 15; v_gene: TRBV10-3; CDR3aa: CAISESISGGSEQFF
j_gene: TRBJ2-7; len: 15; v_gene: TRBV29-1; CDR3aa: CSVENLRDREYEQYF
j_gene: TRBJ1-1; len: 10; v_gene: TRBV30; CDR3aa: CALGLTEAFF
j_gene: TRBJ2-5; len: 14; v_gene: TRBV14; CDR3aa: CASSPDRRGETQYF
j_gene: TRBJ1-1; len: 12; v_gene: TRBV30; CDR3aa: CAWTKADAEAFF
j_gene: TRBJ1-5; len: 15; v_gene: TRBV11-2; CDR3aa: CASSIGTGGDQPQHF
j_gene: TRBJ2-5; len: 14; v_gene: TRBV29-1; CDR3aa: CSVEGGRGTETQYF
j_gene: TRBJ1-5; len: 13; v_gene: TRBV5-1; CDR3aa: CASSLDIYQPQHF
j_gene: TRBJ2-1; len: 13; v_gene: TRBV5-1; CDR3aa: CASSWARGDEQFF
j_gene: TRBJ1-1; len: 15; v_gene: TRBV4-1; CDR3aa: CASSQDWTGGTEAFF
j_gene: TRBJ1-5; len: 14; v_gene: TRBV5-1; CDR3aa: CASSGGTGNQPQHF
j_gene: TRBJ2-7; len: 12; v_gene: TRBV25-1; CDR3aa: CASSEVGAEQYF
j_gene: TRBJ2-7; len: 15; v_gene: TRBV7-6; CDR3aa: CASSLVSSGPYEQYF
j_gene: TRBJ1-1; len: 14; v_gene: TRBV5-6; CDR3aa: CASSFDRANTEAFF
j_gene: TRBJ1-2; len: 16; v_gene: TRBV30; CDR3aa: CAWSVLETSFNYGYTF
j_gene: TRBJ1-5; len: 15; v_gene: TRBV5-1; CDR3aa: CASSSDRPRNQPQHF
j_gene: TRBJ2-5; len: 14; v_gene: TRBV28; CDR3aa: CASSRHRQAETQYF
j_gene: TRBJ1-2; len: 15; v_gene: TRBV30; CDR3aa: CAWSDRTGAYYGYTF
j_gene: TRBJ1-5; len: 14; v_gene: TRBV15; CDR3aa: CATSRTATNQPQHF
j_gene: TRBJ1-2; len: 15; v_gene: TRBV2; CDR3aa: CASSTSGTGKEGYTF
j_gene: TRBJ1-2; len: 14; v_gene: TRBV27; CDR3aa: CASSLGTGSYGYTF
j_gene: TRBJ1-1; len: 15; v_gene: TRBV5-1; CDR3aa: CASSLGTGTLTEAFF
j_gene: TRBJ2-7; len: 13; v_gene: TRBV29-1; CDR3aa: CSVYRANVYEQYF
j_gene: TRBJ2-6; len: 14; v_gene: TRBV29-1; CDR3aa: CSVAGTPGANVLTF
j_gene: TRBJ2-5; len: 12; v_gene: TRBV27; CDR3aa: CASSLDGKTQYF
j_gene: TRBJ2-1; len: 15; v_gene: TRBV5-1; CDR3aa: CASSSGRSSYNEQFF
j_gene: TRBJ2-5; len: 13; v_gene: TRBV6-4; CDR3aa: CASSTADQETQYF
j_gene: TRBJ1-1; len: 15; v_gene: TRBV29-1; CDR3aa: CSVSDWGILNTEAFF
j_gene: TRBJ2-5; len: 14; v_gene: TRBV29-1; CDR3aa: CSVDWGVGQETQYF
j_gene: TRBJ2-5; len: 13; v_gene: TRBV15; CDR3aa: CATSSRRGETQYF
j_gene: TRBJ1-6; len: 15; v_gene: TRBV18; CDR3aa: CASSVKGQINSPLHF
j_gene: TRBJ1-2; len: 15; v_gene: TRBV29-1; CDR3aa: CSVYAHRQIDYGYTF
j_gene: TRBJ2-5; len: 13; v_gene: TRBV5-4; CDR3aa: CASSLVLGETQYF
j_gene: TRBJ2-4; len: 9; v_gene: TRBV30; CDR3aa: CAWSWLQYF
j_gene: TRBJ2-1; len: 15; v_gene: TRBV14; CDR3aa: CASSQVVGVGNEQFF
j_gene: TRBJ2-1; len: 14; v_gene: TRBV2; CDR3aa: CASRDSSSYNEQFF
j_gene: TRBJ2-7; len: 12; v_gene: TRBV29-1; CDR3aa: CSVGTVSYEQYF
j_gene: TRBJ1-2; len: 13; v_gene: TRBV29-1; CDR3aa: CSVGPQGADGYTF
j_gene: TRBJ2-7; len: 15; v_gene: TRBV7-9; CDR3aa: CASSLVFPGGGEQYF
j_gene: TRBJ1-1; len: 14; v_gene: TRBV7-6; CDR3aa: CASGQGGEWTEAFF
j_gene: TRBJ2-7; len: 17; v_gene: TRBV27; CDR3aa: CASSLSLGGGVSYEQYF
j_gene: TRBJ1-2; len: 13; v_gene: TRBV29-1; CDR3aa: CSVVGTGVYGYTF